This section outlines one T cell receptor (beta chain) sequence together with its context. One end of the junction does not line up with germline, which may come from a read error. This entry belongs to a study of cytomegalovirus exposure and HLA in healthy donors. From germline, CDR1 is SGHAT and CDR2 FQNNGV. The CDR3 loop spans 12 amino acids. 60 Vbeta and 13 Jbeta primers were used in PCR. The method was immunoSEQ multiplex PCR; TCRdb's version includes in-frame clones alone and lacks a portion of them. Altogether around 130,000 clones are present, more than 65% being singletons, with the ten largest covering 2.6%.

V is TRBV11-2 and J is TRBJ1-1, with D hard to call. The sample consisted of PBMCs. The sequence was collected from a woman in her sixties in good health and CMV-seropositive. CDR3 residues: CASGLDTVRAFF. The CDR3 region has the DNA TGTGCCAGCGGCTTAGATACAGTCCGGGCTTTCTTT.